What follows are 7 T cell receptor beta chains derived from one specimen sequenced in a study of cytomegalovirus exposure and HLA in healthy donors. Primers for the PCR totalled 60 Vbeta and 13 Jbeta. Profiling relied on immunoSEQ multiplex PCR, and the TCRdb table lists in-frame clones only, not all of them. Of some 200,000 clones listed, about 77% are singletons. The sequencing sample was made of PBMCs. All receptors derive from a female donor in good health and CMV-seronegative.

The V gene is TRBV28, the J gene TRBJ1-2; D not certain. Per germline, CDR1 MDHEN and CDR2 SYDVKM. V lost 2 bases and J 6 bases, leaving 10 bases between the germline ends. This CDR3 contains 13 residues. The CDR3 here is CASSLITENGYTF. CDR3 nucleotides: TGTGCCAGCAGTTTAATAACAGAGAATGGCTACACCTTC.

V usage is TRBV18 and J usage is TRBJ2-7, with TRBD2 identical over 11 bases. Per germline, CDR1 KGHSH and CDR2 LQKENI. Germline trimming cut 3 bases from V and 5 bases from J; bases unmatched to any gene: 3. CDR3 size: 14 residues. The CDR3 reads CASSPTSGSNEQYF. CDR3 bases: TGTGCCAGCTCACCTACTAGCGGGAGCAACGAGCAGTACTTC.

The V call is TRBV7-9, the J call TRBJ1-1; TRBD1 matches 12 bases. There are 19 residues in the CDR3. Losses at the gene ends were 2 bases for V and 6 bases for J; bases not matched to a gene: 16. Germline-derived CDR1 and CDR2 are SEHNR and FQNEAQ (reference sequence). For the CDR3, the DNA is TGTGCCAGCAGCTTACCAAGAGGGACAGGGGGCGCTCGGTTGGCTGAAGCTTTCTTT. It codes for CASSLPRGTGGARLAEAFF.

The chain combines TRBV7-9 with TRBJ2-2; TRBD1 is a possible D gene (6 bases). The length of the CDR3 is 18 residues. The germline CDR1 and CDR2 sequences are SEHNR and FQNEAQ (reference sequence). V lost 5 bases and J lost 8, with 27 bases in between. The CDR3 region has the DNA TGTGCCAGCAGCAGCTGGGGGCGAAGCCGGGCTACGGGTGGGGAGCTGTTTTTT. It encodes CASSSWGRSRATGGELFF.

For the CDR3, the DNA is TGCGCCAGCAGGGAGCCGGGACAGGGGAATGAAGCTTTCTTT. Translating gives CASREPGQGNEAFF. V usage is TRBV5-1 and J usage is TRBJ1-1; 10 bases map to TRBD1. Germline V lookup: CDR1 SGHRS, CDR2 YFSETQ. CDR3 size: 14 residues. The ends lost 5 bases at V and 7 bases at J; junction bases unmatched: 8.

Notes on this clone: The junction departs from germline at one end; a sequencing error may be responsible. This rearrangement joins TRBV4-1 to TRBJ2-7; maybe TRBD2 (7 bases). The V gene's germline CDR1 is MGHRA and CDR2 YSYEKL. The CDR3 is 14 amino acids. CDR3 sequence (DNA): TGCGCCAGCAGCGAAGGGGGGGTCTCCTACGGGCAGTACTTC. Residues: CASSEGGVSYGQYF.

The V call is TRBV11-2, the J call TRBJ2-7; 7 bases are a match to TRBD1. The CDR3 consists of 13 residues. Looked up from germline, CDR1 is SGHAT and CDR2 is FQNNGV. Trimming removed 3 bases from V and 3 bases from J; junction bases left unmatched: 2. Here the CDR3 DNA reads TGTGCCAGCAGCTTTGGGACAGTCTACGAGCAGTACTTC. This sequence encodes CASSFGTVYEQYF.